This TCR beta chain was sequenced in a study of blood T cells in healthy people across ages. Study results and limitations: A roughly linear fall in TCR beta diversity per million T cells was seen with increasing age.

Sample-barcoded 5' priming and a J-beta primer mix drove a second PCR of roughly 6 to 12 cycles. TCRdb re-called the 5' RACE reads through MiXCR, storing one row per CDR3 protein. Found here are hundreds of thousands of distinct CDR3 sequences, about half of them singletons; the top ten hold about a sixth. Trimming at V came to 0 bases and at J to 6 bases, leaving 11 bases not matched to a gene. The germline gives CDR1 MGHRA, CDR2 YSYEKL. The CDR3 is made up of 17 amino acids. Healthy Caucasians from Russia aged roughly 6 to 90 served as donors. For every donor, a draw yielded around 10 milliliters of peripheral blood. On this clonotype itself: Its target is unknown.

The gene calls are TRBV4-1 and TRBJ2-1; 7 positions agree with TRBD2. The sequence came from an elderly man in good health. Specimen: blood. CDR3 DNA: TGCGCCAGCAGCCAAGATTTCGAGGGAGGGCCTGTCAATGAGCAGTTCTTC. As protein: CASSQDFEGGPVNEQFF.